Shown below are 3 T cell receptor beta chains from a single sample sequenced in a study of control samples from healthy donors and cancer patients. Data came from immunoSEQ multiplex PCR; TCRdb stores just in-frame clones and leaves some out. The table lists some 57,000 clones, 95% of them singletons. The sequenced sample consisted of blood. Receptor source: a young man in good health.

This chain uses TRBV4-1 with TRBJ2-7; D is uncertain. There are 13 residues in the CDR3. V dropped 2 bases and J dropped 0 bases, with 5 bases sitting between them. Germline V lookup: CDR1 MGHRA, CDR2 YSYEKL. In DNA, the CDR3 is TGCGCCAGCAGCCAACTAGACTCCTACGAGCAGTACTTC. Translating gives CASSQLDSYEQYF.

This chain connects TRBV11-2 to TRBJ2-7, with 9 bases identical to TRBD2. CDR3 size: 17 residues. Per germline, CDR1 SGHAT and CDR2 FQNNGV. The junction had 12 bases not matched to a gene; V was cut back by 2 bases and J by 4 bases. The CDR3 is CASSLLRLAGIAYEQYF. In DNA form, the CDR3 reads TGTGCCAGCAGCTTACTACGGCTAGCGGGAATTGCGTACGAGCAGTACTTC.

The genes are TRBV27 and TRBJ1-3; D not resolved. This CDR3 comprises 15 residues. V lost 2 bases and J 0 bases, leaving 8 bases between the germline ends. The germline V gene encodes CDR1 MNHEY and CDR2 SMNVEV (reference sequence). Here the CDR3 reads CASSLRWSSGNTIYF. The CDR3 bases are TGTGCCAGCAGTTTACGTTGGTCCTCTGGAAACACCATATATTTT.